This T cell receptor beta chain was recorded in a study of vaccination and CD4 T cells after COVID-19. Background on the study: Six men and four women formed the convalescents, two being Hispanic. The authors used overlapping spike peptides from SARS-CoV-2, HCoV-NL63, HCoV-OC43 and HCoV-229E to stimulate cells.

Sequence data for DNA of cultured CD4+ T cells were generated by the Oncomine TCR Beta short-read assay. TCRdb recomputed calls from the PCR reads with MiXCR, one row per CDR3 protein. In the table there are about 13,000 distinct CDR3 sequences, roughly half of which are singletons. This CDR3 is 15 amino acids long. Germline-derived CDR1 and CDR2 are SNHLY and FYNNEI. The V end was cut by 8 bases, the J end by 0 bases, with 17 bases between. Worth noting for this clonotype: Antigen unknown.

Stated treatment: roughly 11-day PBMC culture with coronavirus spike peptide pools or control peptides (ViraFEST assay). PBMC cultures, at roughly 2.2 million cells per well, received approximately 9.1 IU/ml IL-2 and about 10 ug/ml peptide pools. The J gene is TRBJ2-7, the V gene TRBV2; possibly TRBD2 for D (6 bases). The clonotype originates from a human donor who had recovered from COVID-19. The sequenced sample consisted of CD4+ T cells from blood, cultured in vitro. CDR3 region: CASGAAGGTSYEQYF. DNA for the CDR3: TGTGCCAGCGGTGCTGCTGGCGGGACCTCCTACGAGCAGTACTTC.